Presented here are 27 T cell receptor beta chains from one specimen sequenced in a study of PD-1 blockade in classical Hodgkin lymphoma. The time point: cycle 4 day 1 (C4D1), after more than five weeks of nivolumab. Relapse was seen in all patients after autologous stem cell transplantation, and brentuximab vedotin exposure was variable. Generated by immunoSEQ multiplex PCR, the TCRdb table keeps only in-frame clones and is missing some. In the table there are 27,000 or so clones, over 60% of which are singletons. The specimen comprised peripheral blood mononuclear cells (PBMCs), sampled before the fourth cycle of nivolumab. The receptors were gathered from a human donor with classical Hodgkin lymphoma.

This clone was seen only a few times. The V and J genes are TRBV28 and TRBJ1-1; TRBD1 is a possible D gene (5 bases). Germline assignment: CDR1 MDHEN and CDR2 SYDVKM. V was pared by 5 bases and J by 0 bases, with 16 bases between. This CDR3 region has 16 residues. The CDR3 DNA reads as TGTGCCAGCAGTCCCATCCCGACAGAGATGAACACTGAAGCTTTCTTT. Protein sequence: CASSPIPTEMNTEAFF.

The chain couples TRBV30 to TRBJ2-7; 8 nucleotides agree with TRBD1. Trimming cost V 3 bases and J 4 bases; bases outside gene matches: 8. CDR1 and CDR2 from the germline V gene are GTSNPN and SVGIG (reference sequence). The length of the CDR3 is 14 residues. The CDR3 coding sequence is TGTGCCTGGAGCACTGGGGGACAGGCTTACGAGCAGTACTTC. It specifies CAWSTGGQAYEQYF.

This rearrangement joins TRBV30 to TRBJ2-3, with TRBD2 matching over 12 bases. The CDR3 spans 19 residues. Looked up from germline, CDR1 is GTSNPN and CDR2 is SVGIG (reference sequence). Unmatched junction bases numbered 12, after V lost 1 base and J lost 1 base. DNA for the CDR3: TGTGCCTGGAGTGCCGGCCCGGGACTAGCGGGTGCCGGCACAGATACGCAGTATTTT. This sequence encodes CAWSAGPGLAGAGTDTQYF.

Here the CDR3 reads CASSFLLSGTHTDTQYF. CDR3 DNA sequence: TGTGCCAGCAGTTTTTTACTAAGCGGGACCCACACAGATACGCAGTATTTT. The rearrangement joins TRBV27 to TRBJ2-3; 7 bases agree with TRBD2. Germline-derived CDR1 and CDR2 are MNHEY and SMNVEV (reference sequence). The V and J ends lost 3 bases and 2 bases, in that order; junction bases with no gene match: 11. The CDR3 runs 17 residues.

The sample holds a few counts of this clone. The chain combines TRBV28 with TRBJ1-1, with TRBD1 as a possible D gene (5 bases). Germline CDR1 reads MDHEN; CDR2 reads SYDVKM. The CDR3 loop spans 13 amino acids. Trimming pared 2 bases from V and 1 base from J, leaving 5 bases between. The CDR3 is CASSLGGNTEAFF. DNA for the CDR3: TGTGCCAGCAGTTTAGGGGGGAACACTGAAGCTTTCTTT.

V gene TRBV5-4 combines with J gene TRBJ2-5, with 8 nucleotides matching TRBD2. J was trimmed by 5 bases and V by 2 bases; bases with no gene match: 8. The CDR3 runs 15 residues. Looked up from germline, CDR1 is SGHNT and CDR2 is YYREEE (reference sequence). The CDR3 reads CASSFVSGARETQYF. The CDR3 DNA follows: TGTGCCAGCAGCTTCGTTAGCGGGGCTCGGGAGACCCAGTACTTC.

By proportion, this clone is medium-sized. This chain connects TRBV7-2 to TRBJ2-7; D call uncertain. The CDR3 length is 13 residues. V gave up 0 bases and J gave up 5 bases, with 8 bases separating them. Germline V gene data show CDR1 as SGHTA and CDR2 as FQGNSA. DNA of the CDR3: TGTGCCAGCAGCTTAGCGTTAGGTCACGAGCAGTACTTC. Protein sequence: CASSLALGHEQYF.

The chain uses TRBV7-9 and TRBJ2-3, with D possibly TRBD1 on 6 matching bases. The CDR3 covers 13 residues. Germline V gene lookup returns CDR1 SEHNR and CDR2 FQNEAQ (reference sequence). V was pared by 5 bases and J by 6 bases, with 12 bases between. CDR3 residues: CASSQITGDTQYF. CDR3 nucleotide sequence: TGTGCCAGCAGCCAGATCACAGGGGATACGCAGTATTTT.

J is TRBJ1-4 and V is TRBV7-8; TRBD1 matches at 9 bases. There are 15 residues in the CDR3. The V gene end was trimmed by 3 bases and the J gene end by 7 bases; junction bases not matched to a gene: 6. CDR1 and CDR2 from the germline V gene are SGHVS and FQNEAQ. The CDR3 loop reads CASSFGDRVSEKLFF. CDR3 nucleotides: TGTGCCAGCAGCTTCGGGGACAGGGTGTCTGAAAAACTGTTTTTT.

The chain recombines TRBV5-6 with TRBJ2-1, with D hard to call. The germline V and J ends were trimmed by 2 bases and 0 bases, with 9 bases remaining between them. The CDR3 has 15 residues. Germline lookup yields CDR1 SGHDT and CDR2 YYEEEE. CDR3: CASSLPGRSYNEQFF. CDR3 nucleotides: TGTGCCAGCAGCTTACCGGGCCGCTCCTACAATGAGCAGTTCTTC.

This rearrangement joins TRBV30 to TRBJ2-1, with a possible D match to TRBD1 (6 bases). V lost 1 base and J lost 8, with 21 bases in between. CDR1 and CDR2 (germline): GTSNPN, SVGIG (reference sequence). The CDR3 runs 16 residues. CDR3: CAWSDPPQGKGDEQFF. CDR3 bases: TGTGCCTGGAGTGATCCCCCCCAGGGGAAGGGGGATGAGCAGTTCTTC.

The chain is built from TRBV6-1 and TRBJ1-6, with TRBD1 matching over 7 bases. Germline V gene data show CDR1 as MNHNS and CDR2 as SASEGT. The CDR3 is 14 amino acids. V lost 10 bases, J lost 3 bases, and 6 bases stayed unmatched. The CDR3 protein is CATVRDSYNSPLHF. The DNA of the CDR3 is TGTGCCACAGTCCGGGACAGCTATAATTCACCCCTCCACTTT.

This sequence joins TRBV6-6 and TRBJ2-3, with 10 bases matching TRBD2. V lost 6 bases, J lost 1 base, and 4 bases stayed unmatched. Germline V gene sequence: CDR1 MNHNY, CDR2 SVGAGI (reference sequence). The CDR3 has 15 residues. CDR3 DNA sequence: TGTGCCAGCAGCCTCGGGACTAGCGGCACAGATACGCAGTATTTT. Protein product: CASSLGTSGTDTQYF.

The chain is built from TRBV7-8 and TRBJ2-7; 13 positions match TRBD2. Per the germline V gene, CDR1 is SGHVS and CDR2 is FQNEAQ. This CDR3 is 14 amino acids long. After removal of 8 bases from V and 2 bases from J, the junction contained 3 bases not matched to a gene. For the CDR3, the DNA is TGTGCCAGCTCCGGGACTAGCGGGACCTACGAGCAGTACTTC. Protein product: CASSGTSGTYEQYF.

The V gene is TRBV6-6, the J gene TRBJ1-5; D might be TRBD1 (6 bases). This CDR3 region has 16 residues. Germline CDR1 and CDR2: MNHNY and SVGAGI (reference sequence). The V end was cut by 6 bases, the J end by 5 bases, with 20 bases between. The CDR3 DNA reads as TGTGCCAGCAGAAGGTTGTGGGCAGGGGTGTATCAGCCCCAGCATTTT. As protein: CASRRLWAGVYQPQHF.

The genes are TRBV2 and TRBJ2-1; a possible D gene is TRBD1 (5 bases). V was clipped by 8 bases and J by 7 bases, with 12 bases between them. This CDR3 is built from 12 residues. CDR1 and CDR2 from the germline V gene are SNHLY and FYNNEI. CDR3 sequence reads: CASDQRQNEQFF. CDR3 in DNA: TGTGCCAGCGACCAGAGACAGAATGAGCAGTTCTTC. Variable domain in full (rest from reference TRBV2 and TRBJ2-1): EPEVTQTPSHQVTQMGQEVILRCVPISNHLYFYWYRQILGQKVEFLVSFYNNEISEKSEIFDDQFSVERPDGSNFTLKIRSTKLEDSAMYFCASDQRQNEQFFGPGTRLTVL.

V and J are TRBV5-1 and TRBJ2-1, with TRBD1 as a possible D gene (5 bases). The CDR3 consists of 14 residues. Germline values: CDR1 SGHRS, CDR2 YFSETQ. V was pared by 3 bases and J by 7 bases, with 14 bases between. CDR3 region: CASSYGALLNEQFF. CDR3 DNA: TGCGCCAGCAGCTATGGGGCCCTCCTTAATGAGCAGTTCTTC.

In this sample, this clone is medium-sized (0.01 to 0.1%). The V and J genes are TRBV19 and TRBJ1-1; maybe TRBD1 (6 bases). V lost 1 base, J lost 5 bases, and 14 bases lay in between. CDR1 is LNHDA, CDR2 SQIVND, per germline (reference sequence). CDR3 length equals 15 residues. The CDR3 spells CASSIATGPETEAFF. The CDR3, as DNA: TGTGCCAGTAGTATAGCAACAGGGCCTGAGACTGAAGCTTTCTTT.

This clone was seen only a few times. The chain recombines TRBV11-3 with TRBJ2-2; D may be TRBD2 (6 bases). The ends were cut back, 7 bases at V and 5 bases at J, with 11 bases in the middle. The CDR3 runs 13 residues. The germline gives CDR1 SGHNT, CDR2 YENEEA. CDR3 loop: CASTPGTTGELFF. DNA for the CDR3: TGTGCCAGCACCCCCGGGACTACCGGGGAGCTGTTTTTT.

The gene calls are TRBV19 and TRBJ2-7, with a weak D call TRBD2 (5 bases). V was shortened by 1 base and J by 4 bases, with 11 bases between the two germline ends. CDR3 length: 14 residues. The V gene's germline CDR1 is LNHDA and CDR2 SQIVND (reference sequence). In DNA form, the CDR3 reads TGTGCCAGTAGTATAGGACGAAGAGGGTACGAGCAGTACTTC. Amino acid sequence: CASSIGRRGYEQYF.

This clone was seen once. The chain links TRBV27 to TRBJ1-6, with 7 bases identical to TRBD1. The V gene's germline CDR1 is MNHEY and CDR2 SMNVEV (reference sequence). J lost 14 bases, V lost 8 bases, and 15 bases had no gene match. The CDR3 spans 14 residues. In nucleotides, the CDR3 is TGTGCCAGCGGAGTCCCGGGACAGCCAAGGTCCCTCCACTTT. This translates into CASGVPGQPRSLHF.

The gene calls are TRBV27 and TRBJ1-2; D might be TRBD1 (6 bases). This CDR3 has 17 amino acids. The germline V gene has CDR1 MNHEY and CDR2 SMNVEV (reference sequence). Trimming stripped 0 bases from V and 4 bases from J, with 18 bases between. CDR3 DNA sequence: TGTGCCAGCAGTTTATCGCTGAGGGGGGGCACAGGCTATGGCTACACCTTC. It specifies CASSLSLRGGTGYGYTF.

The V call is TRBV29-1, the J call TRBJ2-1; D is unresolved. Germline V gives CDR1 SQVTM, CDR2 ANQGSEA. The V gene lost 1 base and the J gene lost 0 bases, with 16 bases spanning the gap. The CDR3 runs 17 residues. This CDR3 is CSVEGVFGSSSYNEQFF. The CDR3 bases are TGCAGCGTTGAAGGGGTGTTCGGATCGAGCTCCTACAATGAGCAGTTCTTC.

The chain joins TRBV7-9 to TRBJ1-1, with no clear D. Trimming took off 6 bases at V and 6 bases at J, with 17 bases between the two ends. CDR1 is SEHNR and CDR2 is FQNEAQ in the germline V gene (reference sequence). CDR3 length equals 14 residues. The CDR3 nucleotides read TGTGCCAGCAGTCGTGAGGGAGGATGGCCTGAAGCTTTCTTT. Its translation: CASSREGGWPEAFF.

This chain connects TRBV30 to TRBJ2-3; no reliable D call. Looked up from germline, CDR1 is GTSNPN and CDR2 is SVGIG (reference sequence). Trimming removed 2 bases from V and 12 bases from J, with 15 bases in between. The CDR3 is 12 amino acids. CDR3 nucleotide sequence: TGTGCCTGGAGTTTAAGCCCGCCCGCACAGTATTTT. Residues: CAWSLSPPAQYF.

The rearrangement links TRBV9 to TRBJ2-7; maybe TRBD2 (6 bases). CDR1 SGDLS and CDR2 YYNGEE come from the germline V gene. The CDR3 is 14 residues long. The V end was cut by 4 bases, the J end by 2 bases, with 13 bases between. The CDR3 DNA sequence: TGTGCCAGCAGCTCCGGCGGGATCGCCTACGAGCAGTACTTC. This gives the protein CASSSGGIAYEQYF.

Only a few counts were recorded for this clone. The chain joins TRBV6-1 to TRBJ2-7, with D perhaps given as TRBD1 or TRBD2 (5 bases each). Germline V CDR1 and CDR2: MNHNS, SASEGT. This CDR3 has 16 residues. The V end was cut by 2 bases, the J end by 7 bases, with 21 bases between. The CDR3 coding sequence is TGTGCCAGCAGTGAAACCTTCTGGGACGTATTTTTGGAGCAGTACTTC. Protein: CASSETFWDVFLEQYF.